Sequencing of this T cell receptor (beta chain) was carried out in a study of T-cell reconstitution after alpha-beta-depleted transplantation in children. Study-wide points: Approximately two months post-transplant, alpha-beta T cells reportedly originated from several hundred expanded graft clones.

Construction of the TCRbeta library involved unique molecular identifiers. From the PCR reads, TCRdb called clonotypes with MiXCR, one entry per CDR3 protein. The data show about 980,000 distinct CDR3 sequences, 25% to 30% seen once. Notes on this clonotype: Its antigen is undetermined.

The source of this sequence is a boy in the first two years of life who had a stem cell transplant for SCID, so the T cells may come from the graft donor. This specimen was PBMCs, mostly from graft donor cells, taken 360 days after TCRalphabeta/CD19-depleted stem cell transplant.

DNA of the CDR3: TGTGCCAGCAGCCAAGCGGCGGGCAAAAACATTCAGTACTTC. It yields the protein CASSQAAGKNIQYF. The rearrangement joins TRBV3-1 to TRBJ2-4, with TRBD2 as a possible D gene (5 bases). This CDR3 spans 14 amino acids. CDR1 is LGHDT, CDR2 YNNKEL, per germline (reference sequence). Trimming took 1 base from V and 3 from J, leaving 7 bases between them. The variable domain in full, with the rest retrieved from reference TRBV3-1 and TRBJ2-4, is DTAVSQTPKYLVTQMGNDKSIKCEQNLGHDTMYWYKQDSKKFLKIMFSYNNKELIINETVPNRFSPKSPDKAHLNLHINSLELGDSAVYFCASSQAAGKNIQYFGAGTRLSVL.